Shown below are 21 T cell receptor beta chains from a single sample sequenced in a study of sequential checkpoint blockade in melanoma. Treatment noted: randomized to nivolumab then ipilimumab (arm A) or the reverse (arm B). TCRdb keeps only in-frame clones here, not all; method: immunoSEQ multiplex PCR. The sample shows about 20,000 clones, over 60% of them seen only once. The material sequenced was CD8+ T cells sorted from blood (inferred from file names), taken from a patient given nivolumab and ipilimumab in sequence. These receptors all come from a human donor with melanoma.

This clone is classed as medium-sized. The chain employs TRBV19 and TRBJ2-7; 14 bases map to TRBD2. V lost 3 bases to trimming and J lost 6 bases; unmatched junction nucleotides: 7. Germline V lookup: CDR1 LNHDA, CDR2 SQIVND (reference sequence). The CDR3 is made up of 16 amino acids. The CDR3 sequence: CASSIGTSGRLPEQYF. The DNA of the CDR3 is TGTGCCAGTAGTATTGGGACTAGCGGGAGACTCCCCGAGCAGTACTTC.

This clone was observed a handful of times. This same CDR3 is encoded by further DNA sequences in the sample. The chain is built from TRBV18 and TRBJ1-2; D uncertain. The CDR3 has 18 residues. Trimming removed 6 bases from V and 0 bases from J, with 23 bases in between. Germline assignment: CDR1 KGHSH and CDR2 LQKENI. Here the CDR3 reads CASSTSGFPIPSNYGYTF. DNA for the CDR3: TGTGCCAGCTCCACTTCGGGGTTTCCCATACCCTCTAACTATGGCTACACCTTC. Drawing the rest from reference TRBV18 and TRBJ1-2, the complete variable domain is NAGVMQNPRHLVRRRGQEARLRCSPMKGHSHVYWYRQLPEEGLKFMVYLQKENIIDESGMPKERFSAEFPKEGPSILRIQQVVRGDSAAYFCASSTSGFPIPSNYGYTFGSGTRLTVV.

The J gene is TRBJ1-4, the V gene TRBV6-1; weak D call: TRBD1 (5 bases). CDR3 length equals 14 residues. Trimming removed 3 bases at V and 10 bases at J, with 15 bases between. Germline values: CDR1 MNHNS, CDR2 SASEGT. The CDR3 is CASSDGQGRGKLFF. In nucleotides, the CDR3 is TGTGCCAGCAGTGATGGGCAGGGTCGTGGAAAACTGTTTTTT.

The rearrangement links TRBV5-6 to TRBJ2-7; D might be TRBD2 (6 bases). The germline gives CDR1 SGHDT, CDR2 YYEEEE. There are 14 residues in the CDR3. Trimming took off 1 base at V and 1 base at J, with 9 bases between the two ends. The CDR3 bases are TGTGCCAGCAGCTTGTGGGAGGATTCCTACGAGCAGTACTTC. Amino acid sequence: CASSLWEDSYEQYF.

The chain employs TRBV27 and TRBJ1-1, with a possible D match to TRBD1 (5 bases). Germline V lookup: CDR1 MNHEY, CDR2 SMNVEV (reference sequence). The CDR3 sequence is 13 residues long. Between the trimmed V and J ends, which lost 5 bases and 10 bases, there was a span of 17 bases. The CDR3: CASSPGIGGGAFF. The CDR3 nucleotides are TGTGCCAGCAGTCCCGGCATTGGGGGGGGAGCTTTCTTT.

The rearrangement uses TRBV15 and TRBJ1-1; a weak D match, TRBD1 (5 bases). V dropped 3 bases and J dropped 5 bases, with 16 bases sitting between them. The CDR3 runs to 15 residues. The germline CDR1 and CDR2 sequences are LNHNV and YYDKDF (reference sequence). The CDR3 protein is CATSSSGGWGTEAFF. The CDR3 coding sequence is TGTGCCACCAGCAGTTCAGGAGGGTGGGGGACTGAAGCTTTCTTT. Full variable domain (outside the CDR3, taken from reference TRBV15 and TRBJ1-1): DAMVIQNPRYQVTQFGKPVTLSCSQTLNHNVMYWYQQKSSQAPKLLFHYYDKDFNNEADTPDNFQSRRPNTSFCFLDIRSPGLGDTAMYLCATSSSGGWGTEAFFGQGTRLTVV.

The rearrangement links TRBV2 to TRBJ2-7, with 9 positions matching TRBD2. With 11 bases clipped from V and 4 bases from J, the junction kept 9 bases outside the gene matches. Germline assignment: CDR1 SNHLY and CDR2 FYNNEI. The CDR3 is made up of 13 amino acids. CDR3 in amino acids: CASLSGGPYEQYF. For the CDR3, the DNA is TGTGCCTCTCTTAGCGGGGGACCTTACGAGCAGTACTTC.

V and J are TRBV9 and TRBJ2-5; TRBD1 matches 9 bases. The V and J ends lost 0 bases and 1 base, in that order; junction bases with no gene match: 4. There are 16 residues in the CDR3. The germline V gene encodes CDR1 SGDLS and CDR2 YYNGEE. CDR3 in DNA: TGTGCCAGCAGCGTAGAAACAGGGGGCCCCCAAGAGACCCAGTACTTC. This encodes CASSVETGGPQETQYF.

The CDR3 DNA follows: TGTGCCAGCAGTGACGGGGGACAGGGTGGTTCACCCCTCCACTTT. Its protein is CASSDGGQGGSPLHF. This chain joins TRBV6-4 and TRBJ1-6; TRBD1 agrees at 9 bases. The J segment lost 9 bases and the V segment lost 2 bases, leaving 5 bases of the junction unmatched. CDR1 is MRHNA, CDR2 SNTAGT, per germline. The CDR3 is made up of 15 amino acids.

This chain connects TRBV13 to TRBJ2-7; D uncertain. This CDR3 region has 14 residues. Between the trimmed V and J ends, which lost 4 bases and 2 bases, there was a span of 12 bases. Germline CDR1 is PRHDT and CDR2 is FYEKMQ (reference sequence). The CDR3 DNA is TGTGCCAGCAGCTCAAGCGATTCCACCTACGAGCAGTACTTC. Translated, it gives CASSSSDSTYEQYF. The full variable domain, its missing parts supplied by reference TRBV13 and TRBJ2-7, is AAGVIQSPRHLIKEKRETATLKCYPIPRHDTVYWYQQGPGQDPQFLISFYEKMQSDKGSIPDRFSAQQFSDYHSELNMSSLELGDSALYFCASSSSDSTYEQYFGPGTRLTVT.

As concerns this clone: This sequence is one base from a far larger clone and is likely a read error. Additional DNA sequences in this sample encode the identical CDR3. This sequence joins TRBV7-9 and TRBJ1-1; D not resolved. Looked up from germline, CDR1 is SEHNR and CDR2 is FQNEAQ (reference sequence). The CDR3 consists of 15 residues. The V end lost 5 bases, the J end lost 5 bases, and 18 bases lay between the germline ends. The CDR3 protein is CASSQAFTPRTEAFF. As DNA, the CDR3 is TGTGCCAGCAGCCAAGCCTTTACACCGAGGACTGAAGCTTTCTTT.

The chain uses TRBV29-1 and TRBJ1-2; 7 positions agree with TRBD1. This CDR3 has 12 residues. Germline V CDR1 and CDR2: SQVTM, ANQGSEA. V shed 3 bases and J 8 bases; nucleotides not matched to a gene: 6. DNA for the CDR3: TGCAGCGTTGAGAGGGGGCGCGGAGGCTACACCTTC. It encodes CSVERGRGGYTF.

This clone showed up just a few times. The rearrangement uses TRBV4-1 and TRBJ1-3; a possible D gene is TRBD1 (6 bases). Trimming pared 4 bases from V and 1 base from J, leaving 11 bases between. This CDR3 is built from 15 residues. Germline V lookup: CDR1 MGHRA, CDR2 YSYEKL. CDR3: CASSPQGSSGNTIYF. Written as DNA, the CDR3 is TGCGCCAGCAGCCCACAGGGTTCTTCTGGAAACACCATATATTTT.

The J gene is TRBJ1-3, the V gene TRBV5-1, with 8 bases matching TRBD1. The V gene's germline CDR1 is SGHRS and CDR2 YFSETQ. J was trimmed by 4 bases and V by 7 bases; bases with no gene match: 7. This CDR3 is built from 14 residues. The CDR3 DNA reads TGCGCCAGCGGAGGACAGGGAGACGGAAACACCATATATTTT. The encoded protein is CASGGQGDGNTIYF.

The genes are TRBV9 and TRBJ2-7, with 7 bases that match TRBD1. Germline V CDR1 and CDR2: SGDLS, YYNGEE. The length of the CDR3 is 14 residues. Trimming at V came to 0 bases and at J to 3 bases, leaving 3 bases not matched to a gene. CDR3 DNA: TGTGCCAGCAGCGTAGGGGACAGAGTCTACGAGCAGTACTTC. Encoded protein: CASSVGDRVYEQYF.

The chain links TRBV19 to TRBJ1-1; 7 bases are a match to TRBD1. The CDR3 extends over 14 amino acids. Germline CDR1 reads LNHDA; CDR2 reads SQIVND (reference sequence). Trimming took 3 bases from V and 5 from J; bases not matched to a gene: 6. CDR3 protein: CASSMVQGRTEAFF. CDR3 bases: TGTGCCAGTAGTATGGTACAGGGGAGGACTGAAGCTTTCTTT.

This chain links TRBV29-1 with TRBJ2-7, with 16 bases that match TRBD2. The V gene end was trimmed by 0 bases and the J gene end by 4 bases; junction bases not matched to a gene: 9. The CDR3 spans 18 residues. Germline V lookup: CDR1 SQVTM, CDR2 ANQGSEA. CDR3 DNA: TGCAGCGTTGAAGATCGGGGACTAGCGGGAGGGCGCGGTTACGAGCAGTACTTC. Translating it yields CSVEDRGLAGGRGYEQYF.

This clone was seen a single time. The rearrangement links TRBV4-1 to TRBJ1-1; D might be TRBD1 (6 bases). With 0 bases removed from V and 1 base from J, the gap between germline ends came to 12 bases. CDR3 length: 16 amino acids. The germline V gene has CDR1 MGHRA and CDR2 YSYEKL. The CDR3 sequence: CASSQDFGGPNTEAFF. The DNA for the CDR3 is TGCGCCAGCAGCCAAGATTTCGGGGGGCCGAACACTGAAGCTTTCTTT.

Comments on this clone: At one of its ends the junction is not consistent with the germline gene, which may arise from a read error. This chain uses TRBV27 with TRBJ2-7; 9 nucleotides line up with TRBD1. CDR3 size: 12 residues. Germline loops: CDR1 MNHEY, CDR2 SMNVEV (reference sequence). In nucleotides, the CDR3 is TGTGCCAGCAGTTTAGGCGGGACAGGGAGTCACTTC. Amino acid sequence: CASSLGGTGSHF.

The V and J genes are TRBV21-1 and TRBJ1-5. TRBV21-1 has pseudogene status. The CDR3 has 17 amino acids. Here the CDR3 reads CASRTNLATWHHQPQHF. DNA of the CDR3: TGTGCCAGCAGAACGAATCTAGCTACATGGCATCATCAGCCCCAGCATTTT.

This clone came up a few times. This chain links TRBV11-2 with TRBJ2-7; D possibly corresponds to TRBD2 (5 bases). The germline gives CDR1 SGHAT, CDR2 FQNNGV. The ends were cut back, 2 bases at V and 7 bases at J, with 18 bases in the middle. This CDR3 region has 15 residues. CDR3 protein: CASSLSPGFSQEQYF. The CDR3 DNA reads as TGTGCCAGCAGCTTATCACCGGGGTTTAGCCAGGAGCAGTACTTC.